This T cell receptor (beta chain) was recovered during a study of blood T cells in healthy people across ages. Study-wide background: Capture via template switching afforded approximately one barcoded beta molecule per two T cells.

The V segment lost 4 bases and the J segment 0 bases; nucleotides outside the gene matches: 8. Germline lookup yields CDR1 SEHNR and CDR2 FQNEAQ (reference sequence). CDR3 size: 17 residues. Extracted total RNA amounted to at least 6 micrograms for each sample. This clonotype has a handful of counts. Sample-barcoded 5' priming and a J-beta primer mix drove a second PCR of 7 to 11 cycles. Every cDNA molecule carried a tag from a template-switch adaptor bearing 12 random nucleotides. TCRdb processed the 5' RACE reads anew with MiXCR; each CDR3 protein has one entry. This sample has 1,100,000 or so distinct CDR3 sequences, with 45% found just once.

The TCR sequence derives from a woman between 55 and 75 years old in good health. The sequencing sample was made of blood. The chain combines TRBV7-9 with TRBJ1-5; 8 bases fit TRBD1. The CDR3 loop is CASSSNRDRISNQPQHF. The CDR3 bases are TGTGCCAGCAGCTCAAACCGGGACAGGATTAGCAATCAGCCCCAGCATTTT. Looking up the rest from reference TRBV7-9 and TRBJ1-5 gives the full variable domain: DTGVSQNPRHKITKRGQNVTFRCDPISEHNRLYWYRQTLGQGPEFLTYFQNEAQLEKSRLLSDRFSAERPKGSFSTLEIQRTEQGDSAMYLCASSSNRDRISNQPQHFGDGTRLSIL.